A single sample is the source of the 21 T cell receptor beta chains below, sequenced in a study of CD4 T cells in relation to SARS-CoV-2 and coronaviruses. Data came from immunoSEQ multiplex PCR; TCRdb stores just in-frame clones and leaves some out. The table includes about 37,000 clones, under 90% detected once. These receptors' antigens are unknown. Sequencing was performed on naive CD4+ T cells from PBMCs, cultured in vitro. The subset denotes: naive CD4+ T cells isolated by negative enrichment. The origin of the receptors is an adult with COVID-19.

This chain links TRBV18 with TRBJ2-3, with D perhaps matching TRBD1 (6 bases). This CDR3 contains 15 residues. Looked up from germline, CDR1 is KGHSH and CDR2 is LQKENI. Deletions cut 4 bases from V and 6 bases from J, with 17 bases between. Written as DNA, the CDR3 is TGTGCCAGCTCACTGCCAGGGGTCCCTTGGGATACGCAGTATTTT. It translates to CASSLPGVPWDTQYF.

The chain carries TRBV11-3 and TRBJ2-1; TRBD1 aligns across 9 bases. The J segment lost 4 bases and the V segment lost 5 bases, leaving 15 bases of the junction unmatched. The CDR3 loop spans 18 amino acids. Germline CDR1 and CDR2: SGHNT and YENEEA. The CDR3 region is CASSPRPQGAVRYNEQFF. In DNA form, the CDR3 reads TGTGCCAGCAGCCCCCGACCACAGGGGGCGGTTCGATACAATGAGCAGTTCTTC. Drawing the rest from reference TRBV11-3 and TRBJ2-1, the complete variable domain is EAGVVQSPRYKIIEKKQPVAFWCNPISGHNTLYWYLQNLGQGPELLIRYENEEAVDDSQLPKDRFSAERLKGVDSTLKIQPAELGDSAVYLCASSPRPQGAVRYNEQFFGPGTRLTVL.

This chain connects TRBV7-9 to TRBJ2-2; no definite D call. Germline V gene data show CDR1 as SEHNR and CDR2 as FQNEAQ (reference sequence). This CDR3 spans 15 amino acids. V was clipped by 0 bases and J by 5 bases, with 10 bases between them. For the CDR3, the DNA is TGTGCCAGCAGCTTAGCGTCTGGTTGGACCGGGGAGCTGTTTTTT. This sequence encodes CASSLASGWTGELFF.

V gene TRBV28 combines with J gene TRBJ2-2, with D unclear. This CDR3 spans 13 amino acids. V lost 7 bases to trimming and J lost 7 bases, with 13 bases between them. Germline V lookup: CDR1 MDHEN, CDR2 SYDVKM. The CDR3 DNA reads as TGTGCCAGCATAAGTTCGGTGAGCGGGGAGCTGTTTTTT. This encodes CASISSVSGELFF.

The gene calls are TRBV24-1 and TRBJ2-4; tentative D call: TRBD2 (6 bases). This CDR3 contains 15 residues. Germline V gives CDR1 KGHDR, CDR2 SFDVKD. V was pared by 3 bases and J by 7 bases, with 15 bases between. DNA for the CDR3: TGTGCCACCAGTGATCCGGGCGGGACGTCGAACATTCAGTACTTC. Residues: CATSDPGGTSNIQYF.

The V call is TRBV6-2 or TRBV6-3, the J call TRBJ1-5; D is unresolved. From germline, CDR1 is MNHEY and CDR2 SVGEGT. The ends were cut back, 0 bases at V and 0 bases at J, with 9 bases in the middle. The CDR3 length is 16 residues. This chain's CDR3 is CASSYSGLYSNQPQHF. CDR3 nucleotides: TGTGCCAGCAGTTACTCCGGTCTGTATAGCAATCAGCCCCAGCATTTT.

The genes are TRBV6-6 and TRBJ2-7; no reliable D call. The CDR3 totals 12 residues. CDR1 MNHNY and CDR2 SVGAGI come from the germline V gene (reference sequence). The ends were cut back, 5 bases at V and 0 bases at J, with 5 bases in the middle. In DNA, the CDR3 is TGTGCCAGCAGTAGGGACTCCTACGAGCAGTACTTC. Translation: CASSRDSYEQYF.

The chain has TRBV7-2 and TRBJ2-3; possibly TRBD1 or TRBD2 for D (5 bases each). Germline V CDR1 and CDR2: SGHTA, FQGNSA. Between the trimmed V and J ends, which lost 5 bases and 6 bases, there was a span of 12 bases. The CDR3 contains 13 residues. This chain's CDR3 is CASSPWGGDTQYF. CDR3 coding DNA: TGTGCCAGCAGCCCATGGGGCGGGGATACGCAGTATTTT.

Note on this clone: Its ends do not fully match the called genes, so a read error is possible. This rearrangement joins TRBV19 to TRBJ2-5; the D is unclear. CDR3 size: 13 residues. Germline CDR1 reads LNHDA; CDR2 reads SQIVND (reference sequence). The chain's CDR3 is CASSIGAGDPMDF. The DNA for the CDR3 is TGTGCCAGTAGTATAGGTGCAGGAGATCCCATGGACTTC.

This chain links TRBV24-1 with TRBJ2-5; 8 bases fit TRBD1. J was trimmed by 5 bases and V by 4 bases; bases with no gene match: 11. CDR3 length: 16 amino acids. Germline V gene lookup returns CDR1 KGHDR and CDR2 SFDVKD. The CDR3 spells CATSDPGQGAPETQYF. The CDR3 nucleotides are TGTGCCACCAGTGACCCTGGACAGGGCGCTCCTGAGACCCAGTACTTC.

CDR3 in amino acids: CASRELAGGYNEQFF. CDR3 in DNA: TGTGCCAGCAGGGAACTAGCGGGAGGCTACAATGAGCAGTTCTTC. This chain connects TRBV2 to TRBJ2-1; 12 bases are a match to TRBD2. V shed 6 bases, J shed 3 bases, and the junction held 3 bases outside the gene matches. The germline V gene encodes CDR1 SNHLY and CDR2 FYNNEI. The CDR3 totals 15 residues.

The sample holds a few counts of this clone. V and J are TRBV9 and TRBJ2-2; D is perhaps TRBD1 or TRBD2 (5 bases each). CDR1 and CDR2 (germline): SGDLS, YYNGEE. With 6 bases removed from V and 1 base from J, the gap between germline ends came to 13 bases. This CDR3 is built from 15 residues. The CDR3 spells CASTETTGNTGELFF. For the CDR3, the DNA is TGTGCCAGCACCGAGACTACAGGGAACACCGGGGAGCTGTTTTTT.

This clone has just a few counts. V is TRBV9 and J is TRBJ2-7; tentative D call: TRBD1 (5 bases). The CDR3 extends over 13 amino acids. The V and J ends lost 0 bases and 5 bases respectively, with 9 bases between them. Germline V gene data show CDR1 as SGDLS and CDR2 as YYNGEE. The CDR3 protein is CASSVGQGNEQYF. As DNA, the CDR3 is TGTGCCAGCAGCGTAGGTCAGGGTAACGAGCAGTACTTC.

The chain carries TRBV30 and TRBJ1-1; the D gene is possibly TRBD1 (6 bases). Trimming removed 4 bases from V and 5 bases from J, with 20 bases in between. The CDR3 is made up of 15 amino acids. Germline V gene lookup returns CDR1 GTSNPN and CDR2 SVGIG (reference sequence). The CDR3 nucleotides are TGTGCCTGGACGGCTAAGCAGGGGAAGGGGACTGAAGCTTTCTTT. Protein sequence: CAWTAKQGKGTEAFF.

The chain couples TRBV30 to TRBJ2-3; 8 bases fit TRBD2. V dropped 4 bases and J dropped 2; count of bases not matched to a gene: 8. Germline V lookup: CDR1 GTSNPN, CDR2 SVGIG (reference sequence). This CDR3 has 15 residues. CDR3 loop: CAWNQLAAVTDTQYF. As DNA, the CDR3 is TGTGCCTGGAACCAACTAGCGGCCGTCACAGATACGCAGTATTTT.

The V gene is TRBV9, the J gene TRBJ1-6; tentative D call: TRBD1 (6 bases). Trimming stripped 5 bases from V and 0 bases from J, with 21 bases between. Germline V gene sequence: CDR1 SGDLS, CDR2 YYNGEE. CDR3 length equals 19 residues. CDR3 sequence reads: CASSGGLAGAASYNSPLHF. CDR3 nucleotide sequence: TGTGCCAGCAGTGGAGGTTTGGCAGGGGCTGCCTCCTATAATTCACCCCTCCACTTT.

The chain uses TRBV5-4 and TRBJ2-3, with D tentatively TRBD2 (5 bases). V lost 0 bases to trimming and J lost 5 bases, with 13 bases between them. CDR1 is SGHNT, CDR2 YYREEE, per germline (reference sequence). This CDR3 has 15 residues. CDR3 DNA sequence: TGTGCCAGCAGCTTGGTTCGGGGATCGAAAGATACGCAGTATTTT. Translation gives CASSLVRGSKDTQYF.

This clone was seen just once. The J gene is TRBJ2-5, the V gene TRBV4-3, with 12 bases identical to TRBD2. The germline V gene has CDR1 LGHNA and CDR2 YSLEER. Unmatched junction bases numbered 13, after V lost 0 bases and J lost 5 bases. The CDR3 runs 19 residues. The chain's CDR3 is CASSQERKLAGGPRETQYF. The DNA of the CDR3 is TGCGCCAGCAGCCAAGAAAGGAAGCTAGCGGGAGGGCCTAGGGAGACCCAGTACTTC.

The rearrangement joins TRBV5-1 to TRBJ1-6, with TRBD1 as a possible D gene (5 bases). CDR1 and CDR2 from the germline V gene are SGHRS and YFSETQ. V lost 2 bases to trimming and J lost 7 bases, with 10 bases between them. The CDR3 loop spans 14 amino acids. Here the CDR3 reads CASSFGTENSPLHF. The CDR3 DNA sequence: TGCGCCAGCAGCTTTGGGACGGAGAATTCACCCCTCCACTTT. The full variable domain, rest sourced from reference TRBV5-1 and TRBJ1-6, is KAGVTQTPRYLIKTRGQQVTLSCSPISGHRSVSWYQQTPGQGLQFLFEYFSETQRNKGNFPGRFSGRQFSNSRSEMNVSTLELGDSALYLCASSFGTENSPLHFGNGTRLTVT.

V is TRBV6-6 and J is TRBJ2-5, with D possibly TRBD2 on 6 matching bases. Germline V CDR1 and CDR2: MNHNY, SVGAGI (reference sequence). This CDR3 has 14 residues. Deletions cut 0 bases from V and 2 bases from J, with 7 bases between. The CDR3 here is CASSYSSGQETQYF. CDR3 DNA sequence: TGTGCCAGCAGTTACTCGAGCGGGCAAGAGACCCAGTACTTC.

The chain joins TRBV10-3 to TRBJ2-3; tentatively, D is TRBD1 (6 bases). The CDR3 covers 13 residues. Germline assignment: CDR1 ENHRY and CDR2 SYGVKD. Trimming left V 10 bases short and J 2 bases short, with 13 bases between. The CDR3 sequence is CATLRGVTDTQYF. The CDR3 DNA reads TGTGCCACCCTCAGGGGCGTCACAGATACGCAGTATTTT.